What follows are 8 T cell receptor beta chains derived from one specimen sequenced in a study of T cells expressing NK-cell markers. TCRdb processed the 5' RACE reads again and assigns one entry to each CDR3 protein, with no DNA. This repertoire includes around 100,000 distinct CDR3 sequences. Sequencing was done on a sample of blood T cells: a sorted CD56 or NKG2C T cell subset, CD4+ or CD8+ T cells, or bulk PBMC T cells (not recorded which). Receptors were obtained from a woman between 18 and 75 years old in good health.

This chain uses TRBV29-1 with TRBJ2-3; no DNA is available, so the TRBD1 call from TCRdb remains unchecked. There are 13 residues in the CDR3. The germline V gene has CDR1 SQVTM and CDR2 ANQGSEA. This chain's CDR3 is CSVTGNSTDTQYF.

The genes are TRBV5-4 and TRBJ1-1; the TCRdb call, TRBD1, lacks DNA for checking. The CDR3 sequence is 15 residues long. Germline-derived CDR1 and CDR2 are SGHNT and YYREEE (reference sequence). CDR3 sequence reads: CASSPGTDMNTEAFF.

CDR3: CSVGLGSVGANEQFF. The gene calls are TRBV29-1 and TRBJ2-1; TCRdb calls TRBD1, which cannot be checked without DNA. Germline-derived CDR1 and CDR2 are SQVTM and ANQGSEA. This CDR3 spans 15 amino acids.

This rearrangement joins TRBV5-6 to TRBJ2-1; TCRdb gives TRBD2 as the D gene, but with no DNA this cannot be confirmed. The CDR3 loop spans 15 amino acids. Germline V gene lookup returns CDR1 SGHDT and CDR2 YYEEEE. The CDR3 reads CASSFFLAGYNEQFF.

The V gene is TRBV5-6, the J gene TRBJ2-7. The CDR3 loop spans 13 amino acids. CDR1 is SGHDT and CDR2 is YYEEEE in the germline V gene. This chain's CDR3 is CASSLGVPYEQYF.

The rearrangement uses TRBV4-1 and TRBJ2-1; TCRdb selects TRBD2, and the lack of DNA leaves this call unchecked. Germline V gene data show CDR1 as MGHRA and CDR2 as YSYEKL. This CDR3 has 15 residues. CDR3 sequence: CASSQDQRDYNEQFF.

The genes are TRBV7-2 and TRBJ2-3; no DNA is available, so the TRBD2 call from TCRdb remains unchecked. Per germline, CDR1 SGHTA and CDR2 FQGNSA. CDR3 size: 16 residues. The CDR3 sequence: CASSLGGLAGSDTQYF.

J is TRBJ2-1 and V is TRBV20-1; the D call of TRBD2 rests on TCRdb alone, since no DNA is present to check it. The CDR3 totals 18 residues. Germline V CDR1 and CDR2: DFQATT, SNEGSKA (reference sequence). This chain's CDR3 is CSASKGLAGVPTYNEQFF.